Below are 27 T cell receptor beta chains sequenced from a single sample in a study of blood T cells in healthy people across ages. A second PCR, run for about 6 to 11 cycles, used a sample-barcoded 5' primer plus a J-beta primer mix. TCRdb analysed the 5' RACE reads with MiXCR anew, one entry per CDR3 protein. The table includes more than 650,000 distinct CDR3 sequences, roughly 50% detected once. Source material: blood. The receptors shown here come from a man older than 75 in good health.

This clonotype came up a few times. The rearrangement links TRBV6-2 or TRBV6-3 to TRBJ2-5; D uncertain. The J call may be in error: the DNA end matches TRBJ2-7 better. The CDR3 extends over 12 amino acids. CDR1 and CDR2 from the germline V gene are MNHEY and SVGEGT. The CDR3 sequence: CASSGTTGEQYF. In nucleotides, the CDR3 is TGTGCCAGCAGCGGAACGACGGGCGAGCAGTACTTC.

In this sample, this clonotype turned up a few times. J is TRBJ2-3 and V is TRBV6-1; a weak D match, TRBD1 (6 bases). The CDR3 totals 14 residues. The germline gives CDR1 MNHNS, CDR2 SASEGT. The V gene lost 0 bases and the J gene lost 12 bases, with 16 bases spanning the gap. The CDR3 sequence: CASSEANLRTVQYF. The CDR3 DNA reads as TGTGCCAGCAGTGAAGCGAACCTACGGACAGTTCAGTATTTT.

This clonotype was seen a single time. This rearrangement joins TRBV7-6 to TRBJ1-5; 7 positions match TRBD1. Germline-derived CDR1 and CDR2 are SGHVS and FNYEAQ. The CDR3 length is 15 residues. The junction had 8 bases not matched to a gene; V was cut back by 1 base and J by 8 bases. CDR3 region: CASSLGPGGSKPQHF. The CDR3, as DNA: TGTGCCAGCAGCTTAGGTCCAGGGGGGAGCAAGCCCCAGCATTTT.

The CDR3 loop reads CASRLLPSGRGNTGELFF. CDR3 sequence (DNA): TGCGCCAGCAGGCTCCTGCCTAGCGGGAGAGGGAACACCGGGGAGCTGTTTTTT. The V gene is TRBV5-1, the J gene TRBJ2-2; the match to TRBD2 covers 10 bases. Unmatched junction bases numbered 11, after V lost 5 bases and J lost 1 base. The germline V gene has CDR1 SGHRS and CDR2 YFSETQ. The CDR3 is made up of 18 amino acids. Full variable domain (outside the CDR3, taken from reference TRBV5-1 and TRBJ2-2): KAGVTQTPRYLIKTRGQQVTLSCSPISGHRSVSWYQQTPGQGLQFLFEYFSETQRNKGNFPGRFSGRQFSNSRSEMNVSTLELGDSALYLCASRLLPSGRGNTGELFFGEGSRLTVL.

The J gene is TRBJ2-7, the V gene TRBV27; D is ambiguous. Trimming left V 6 bases short and J 2 bases short, with 14 bases between. There are 14 residues in the CDR3. Germline CDR1 and CDR2: MNHEY and SMNVEV (reference sequence). CDR3 DNA: TGTGCCAGCAGATCGGAACCCGTCGCCTACGAGCAGTACTTC. Translation: CASRSEPVAYEQYF.

The V call is TRBV27, the J call TRBJ1-2; D gene unclear. Germline CDR1 is MNHEY and CDR2 is SMNVEV (reference sequence). The CDR3 sequence is 14 residues long. The ends were cut back, 0 bases at V and 4 bases at J, with 9 bases in the middle. The CDR3 DNA reads as TGTGCCAGCAGTTTATCTCTCCAGACCTATGGCTACACCTTC. It codes for CASSLSLQTYGYTF.

The gene calls are TRBV6-5 and TRBJ1-4; D is uncertain. CDR3 length equals 15 residues. V lost 6 bases and J 6 bases, leaving 17 bases between the germline ends. CDR1 and CDR2 from the germline V gene are MNHEY and SVGAGI. CDR3 sequence (DNA): TGTGCCAGCAGCCTCGATCCAAGATCATATGAAAAACTGTTTTTT. This translates into CASSLDPRSYEKLFF.

The table lists this clonotype with a few counts. J is TRBJ2-1 and V is TRBV10-3; TRBD2 agrees at 10 bases. Germline lookup yields CDR1 ENHRY and CDR2 SYGVKD. This CDR3 region has 16 residues. Germline trimming cut 4 bases from V and 5 bases from J; bases unmatched to any gene: 8. The CDR3 nucleotides read TGTGCCATCAGTGCGGGAAGCGGGAGGGGGAACAATGAGCAGTTCTTC. Its translation is CAISAGSGRGNNEQFF.

The genes are TRBV5-1 and TRBJ1-5; no definite D call. The CDR3 totals 13 residues. Per germline, CDR1 SGHRS and CDR2 YFSETQ. V was trimmed by 4 bases and J by 7 bases, leaving 12 bases between them. CDR3 loop: CASSSEPDQPQHF. The CDR3 nucleotides read TGCGCCAGCAGCAGCGAACCGGACCAGCCCCAGCATTTT.

The J gene is TRBJ2-5, the V gene TRBV6-6; D ambiguous. The length of the CDR3 is 8 residues. V dropped 6 bases and J dropped 11 bases, with 4 bases sitting between them. Germline CDR1 and CDR2: MNHNY and SVGAGI (reference sequence). CDR3 protein: CASSGQYF. The DNA for the CDR3 is TGTGCCAGCAGCGGGCAGTACTTC.

This clonotype was observed a few times. CDR3 DNA sequence: TGTGCCAGCAGCGCTGGGACGCGTGAGACCCAGTACTTC. This gives the protein CASSAGTRETQYF. This rearrangement joins TRBV9 to TRBJ2-5; D tentatively fits TRBD1 or TRBD2 (5 bases each). V was cut by 3 bases and J by 5 bases, with 11 bases left in between. The CDR3 runs to 13 residues. Looked up from germline, CDR1 is SGDLS and CDR2 is YYNGEE.

The chain recombines TRBV20-1 with TRBJ1-1; D remains ambiguous. The CDR3 contains 13 residues. Germline V gene sequence: CDR1 DFQATT, CDR2 SNEGSKA (reference sequence). V was trimmed by 2 bases and J by 3 bases, leaving 10 bases between them. The CDR3 DNA is TGCAGTGCTAGAAGGAACGCGGACACTGAAGCTTTCTTT. This codes for CSARRNADTEAFF.

This chain's CDR3 is CASSLEGQGKRYAYF. CDR3 sequence (DNA): TGTGCCAGCTCACTAGAAGGACAGGGGAAACGATACGCGTATTTT. V gene TRBV18 combines with J gene TRBJ2-3; TRBD1 aligns across 9 bases. Germline V CDR1 and CDR2: KGHSH, LQKENI. CDR3 length: 15 amino acids. Trimming at V came to 4 bases and at J to 14 bases, leaving 16 bases not matched to a gene.

This clonotype was counted at least ten times. V usage is TRBV20-1 and J usage is TRBJ2-7, with TRBD2 matching over 8 bases. J was trimmed by 3 bases and V by 5 bases; bases with no gene match: 9. The germline V gene encodes CDR1 DFQATT and CDR2 SNEGSKA (reference sequence). The CDR3 is made up of 14 amino acids. The CDR3 nucleotides read TGCAGTGCTTCGTCAAGTACTAGCGGCTACGAGCAGTACTTC. This sequence encodes CSASSSTSGYEQYF.

The chain is built from TRBV7-6 and TRBJ2-5; D is undetermined. The germline V and J ends were trimmed by 6 bases and 5 bases, with 16 bases remaining between them. CDR1 is SGHVS, CDR2 FNYEAQ, per germline. The CDR3 runs to 14 residues. CDR3 region: CASSPGVGRETQYF. The CDR3, as DNA: TGTGCCAGCAGTCCAGGAGTTGGTAGGGAGACCCAGTACTTC.

V gene TRBV3-1 combines with J gene TRBJ2-7; D remains unclear. Germline loops: CDR1 LGHDT, CDR2 YNNKEL (reference sequence). Deletions cut 5 bases from V and 5 bases from J, with 10 bases between. This CDR3 region has 12 residues. The CDR3 DNA follows: TGTGCCAGCAGCGTAACCGCCGACGAGCAGTACTTC. This gives the protein CASSVTADEQYF.

CDR3 coding DNA: TGTGCCAGCAGCTGGGCCTTTAGGGGTTCCACAGAGACCCAGTACTTC. Its translation: CASSWAFRGSTETQYF. The gene calls are TRBV11-2 and TRBJ2-5; weak D call: TRBD1 (5 bases). This CDR3 has 16 amino acids. Deletions cut 4 bases from V and 4 bases from J, with 19 bases between. CDR1 SGHAT and CDR2 FQNNGV come from the germline V gene.

This clonotype was seen a few times. The V and J genes are TRBV27 and TRBJ2-3; D possibly corresponds to TRBD2 (6 bases). Germline lookup yields CDR1 MNHEY and CDR2 SMNVEV (reference sequence). The CDR3 is made up of 14 amino acids. V lost 5 bases and J lost 3, with 12 bases in between. The CDR3 loop is CASSEPGLTDTQYF. Written as DNA, the CDR3 is TGTGCCAGCAGTGAACCGGGACTGACAGATACGCAGTATTTT.

This clonotype has a handful of counts. The chain links TRBV20-1 to TRBJ2-3, with TRBD2 matching 11 bases. Looked up from germline, CDR1 is DFQATT and CDR2 is SNEGSKA (reference sequence). V dropped 3 bases and J dropped 5; count of bases not matched to a gene: 7. CDR3 length: 15 residues. CDR3 sequence reads: CSARRTSGLLDTQYF. Here the CDR3 DNA reads TGCAGTGCTAGGAGGACTAGCGGGCTCCTAGATACGCAGTATTTT.

This sequence joins TRBV7-2 and TRBJ2-5; possibly TRBD2 for D (5 bases). CDR1 and CDR2 from the germline V gene are SGHTA and FQGNSA. V gave up 2 bases and J gave up 5 bases, with 18 bases separating them. The CDR3 is made up of 16 amino acids. The CDR3 coding sequence is TGTGCCAGCAGCTTATTCCTGGCGGTTAGCGTGGAGACCCAGTACTTC. Translation gives CASSLFLAVSVETQYF.

This clonotype was counted only a few times. The V gene is TRBV28, the J gene TRBJ2-4; TRBD2 matches at 8 bases. Germline V CDR1 and CDR2: MDHEN, SYDVKM. V shed 6 bases, J shed 4 bases, and the junction held 5 bases outside the gene matches. CDR3 length equals 14 residues. The DNA for the CDR3 is TGTGCCAGCAGCCCGACTAGCGCAAAAAACATTCAGTACTTC. Amino acids: CASSPTSAKNIQYF.

The DNA of the CDR3 is TGTGCCAGCAGTTTCGGACAGGGCCTTTGGGAGCAGTACTTC. Its protein is CASSFGQGLWEQYF. J is TRBJ2-7 and V is TRBV27; 8 bases agree with TRBD1. Trimming cost V 3 bases and J 7 bases; bases outside gene matches: 8. Germline V CDR1 and CDR2: MNHEY, SMNVEV (reference sequence). CDR3 length: 14 residues.

This chain joins TRBV24-1 and TRBJ1-2; TRBD1 might be the D (6 bases). From germline, CDR1 is KGHDR and CDR2 SFDVKD. The CDR3 extends over 16 amino acids. Deletions cut 2 bases from V and 6 bases from J, with 18 bases between. CDR3 amino acids: CATSDWPTSRGDGYTF. For the CDR3, the DNA is TGTGCCACCAGTGATTGGCCCACGTCCAGGGGAGATGGCTACACCTTC.

CDR3 residues: CASSRTPEGTDTQYF. DNA for the CDR3: TGTGCCAGCAGCCGCACCCCAGAGGGGACAGATACGCAGTATTTT. V usage is TRBV11-1 and J usage is TRBJ2-3; either TRBD1 or TRBD2 may supply D (5 bases each). Germline loops: CDR1 SGHAT, CDR2 FQDESV (reference sequence). This CDR3 has 15 residues. V was cut by 5 bases and J by 3 bases, with 15 bases left in between.

This clonotype was seen once. The rearrangement joins TRBV12-3 or TRBV12-4 to TRBJ1-2, with D maybe TRBD1 (6 bases). Trimming removed 7 bases from V and 6 bases from J, with 24 bases in between. This CDR3 contains 16 residues. The CDR3 DNA follows: TGTGCCAGCACCCTGGGACCGGGGGCTCTGACGGATGGCTACACCTTC. Translation: CASTLGPGALTDGYTF.

This chain links TRBV3-1 with TRBJ2-7, with 9 bases that match TRBD2. The CDR3 totals 16 residues. The V segment lost 1 base and the J segment 7 bases; nucleotides outside the gene matches: 11. CDR1 is LGHDT, CDR2 YNNKEL, per germline (reference sequence). CDR3 amino acids: CASSQGGLAPNNEQYF. Here the CDR3 DNA reads TGTGCCAGCAGCCAAGGCGGACTAGCGCCTAACAATGAGCAGTACTTC.

V is TRBV7-2 and J is TRBJ1-2; D perhaps matches TRBD1 (6 bases). This CDR3 is built from 17 residues. Germline CDR1 is SGHTA and CDR2 is FQGNSA. V lost 1 base and J lost 5, with 20 bases in between. Here the CDR3 DNA reads TGTGCCAGCAGCTTAGATCGCCTGGGGGGGGCAGGGTATGGCTACACCTTC. Amino acids: CASSLDRLGGAGYGYTF.